These 22 T cell receptor beta chains share one sample of origin, sequenced in a study of blood T cell repertoires in COVID-19. Only in-frame clones appear in the TCRdb table, and some are missing; sequencing was by immunoSEQ multiplex PCR. The sample contains 130,000 to 150,000 clones, roughly 90% of which appear only once. Sequencing was carried out using PBMCs or T cells enriched from blood (not recorded which). All receptors derive from a woman aged 25-40 years with acute COVID-19.

The chain employs TRBV9 and TRBJ1-1, with unresolved D. The CDR3 spans 15 residues. The V gene's germline CDR1 is SGDLS and CDR2 YYNGEE. Trimming removed 4 bases at V and 6 bases at J, with 19 bases between. CDR3 loop: CASSPHEVVEAEAFF. The CDR3 region has the DNA TGTGCCAGCAGCCCCCACGAAGTGGTTGAGGCTGAAGCTTTCTTT.

On this clone itself: Other DNA sequences from this sample encode an identical CDR3 as well. V and J are TRBV7-2 and TRBJ2-7; the match to TRBD1 covers 9 bases. The CDR3 has 15 amino acids. Trimming at V came to 5 bases and at J to 2 bases, leaving 7 bases not matched to a gene. In germline, CDR1 is SGHTA, CDR2 FQGNSA. The CDR3 protein is CASSPSGTGTYEQYF. The CDR3 bases are TGTGCCAGCAGCCCAAGCGGGACAGGGACCTACGAGCAGTACTTC.

This rearrangement joins TRBV15 to TRBJ2-5, with a tentative D call TRBD1 (5 bases). Germline-derived CDR1 and CDR2 are LNHNV and YYDKDF (reference sequence). The CDR3 contains 13 residues. Trimming cost V 3 bases and J 4 bases, with 9 bases left between them. CDR3: CATSRGQGETQYF. The CDR3, as DNA: TGTGCCACCAGCAGGGGGCAGGGAGAGACCCAGTACTTC.

This clone was recorded once. This chain links TRBV10-2 with TRBJ2-1; 13 bases map to TRBD2. With V trimmed by 3 bases and J by 7 bases, 3 bases remained unmatched. Germline V gene data show CDR1 as WSHSY and CDR2 as SAAADI. The CDR3 runs 15 residues. This CDR3 is CASSDELAGGNEQFF. In nucleotides, the CDR3 is TGCGCCAGCAGTGATGAACTAGCGGGGGGGAATGAGCAGTTCTTC.

Points on this clone: Other nucleotide sequences in the sample specify the same CDR3. J is TRBJ1-1 and V is TRBV12-3 or TRBV12-4; perhaps TRBD1 as D (5 bases). With 6 bases removed from V and 5 bases from J, the gap between germline ends came to 10 bases. CDR3 length equals 12 residues. DNA for the CDR3: TGTGCCAGCAGCCCCGGGGGGACTGAAGCTTTCTTT. Its protein is CASSPGGTEAFF.

This chain joins TRBV9 and TRBJ2-2; a weak D match, TRBD1 (5 bases). CDR1 and CDR2 from the germline V gene are SGDLS and YYNGEE. V shed 0 bases and J shed 10 bases, with 19 bases lying between them. The CDR3 is 16 residues long. Here the CDR3 DNA reads TGTGCCAGCAGCGTAGCTCCGCAGGGCCCGTATGAGGAGCTGTTTTTT. It encodes CASSVAPQGPYEELFF.

The rearrangement links TRBV2 to TRBJ1-1, with 7 positions matching TRBD1. Trimming cost V 1 base and J 5 bases; bases outside gene matches: 7. Germline V gives CDR1 SNHLY, CDR2 FYNNEI. The CDR3 loop spans 15 amino acids. The chain's CDR3 is CASSEGRGRGTEAFF. CDR3 DNA sequence: TGTGCCAGCAGTGAAGGGAGGGGGCGGGGAACTGAAGCTTTCTTT.

The chain employs TRBV5-8 and TRBJ1-1, with TRBD1 matching 8 bases. CDR1 and CDR2 (germline): SGHTS, YDEGEE. V lost 1 base and J lost 0; bases outside the gene matches: 5. CDR3 size: 16 residues. The CDR3 nucleotides read TGTGCCAGCAGCTTGTTGACAGGGGCGTTGAACACTGAAGCTTTCTTT. Its protein product is CASSLLTGALNTEAFF.

This clone has more than one count but fewer than ten. V is TRBV6-1 and J is TRBJ1-2, with TRBD1 identical over 7 bases. The CDR3 spans 16 residues. After removal of 2 bases from V and 5 bases from J, the junction contained 11 bases not matched to a gene. Germline CDR1 reads MNHNS; CDR2 reads SASEGT. CDR3 nucleotide sequence: TGTGCCAGCAGTGAATTTGTTAGAGACAGGGAGTATGGCTACACCTTC. Protein sequence: CASSEFVRDREYGYTF.

The chain recombines TRBV18 with TRBJ2-7; TRBD2 might be the D (6 bases). The length of the CDR3 is 16 residues. V lost 3 bases, J lost 0 bases, and 15 bases lay in between. Germline V CDR1 and CDR2: KGHSH, LQKENI. The DNA of the CDR3 is TGTGCCAGCTCACCTCTCGGGAGCCAAAGCTCCTACGAGCAGTACTTC. It encodes CASSPLGSQSSYEQYF.

The gene calls are TRBV7-2 and TRBJ1-2; 9 bases line up with TRBD1. There are 17 residues in the CDR3. The V gene end was trimmed by 5 bases and the J gene end by 3 bases; junction bases not matched to a gene: 13. Per germline, CDR1 SGHTA and CDR2 FQGNSA. CDR3 nucleotides: TGTGCCAGCAGCGCGGATCATAAAGGGACAGGGTACTATGGCTACACCTTC. It codes for CASSADHKGTGYYGYTF.

The chain employs TRBV5-1 and TRBJ2-3; no firm D call. The V gene's germline CDR1 is SGHRS and CDR2 YFSETQ. V was trimmed by 5 bases and J by 6 bases, leaving 4 bases between them. The CDR3 is 10 amino acids. CDR3 sequence reads: CASRSDTQYF. The CDR3 nucleotides read TGCGCCAGCAGGTCGGATACGCAGTATTTT.

The chain combines TRBV5-1 with TRBJ1-2; 7 positions agree with TRBD1. Germline CDR1 reads SGHRS; CDR2 reads YFSETQ. The CDR3 has 15 amino acids. Trimming cost V 0 bases and J 4 bases; bases outside gene matches: 6. CDR3 bases: TGCGCCAGCAGCTTGGGAGGACAGGCCGCCTATGGCTACACCTTC. It specifies CASSLGGQAAYGYTF.

The chain joins TRBV27 to TRBJ2-7; tentatively, D is TRBD1 (5 bases). CDR3 length: 14 amino acids. The V gene's germline CDR1 is MNHEY and CDR2 SMNVEV (reference sequence). V lost 1 base, J lost 3 bases, and 10 bases lay in between. The CDR3 region is CASSLYPDNYEQYF. For the CDR3, the DNA is TGTGCCAGCAGTTTATATCCGGACAACTACGAGCAGTACTTC.

V is TRBV6-5 and J is TRBJ2-6; no reliable D call. Looked up from germline, CDR1 is MNHEY and CDR2 is SVGAGI. The CDR3 runs 15 residues. The germline V and J ends were trimmed by 4 bases and 1 base, with 8 bases remaining between them. The CDR3 is CASSSGGSGANVLTF. In DNA, the CDR3 is TGTGCCAGCAGTTCCGGCGGTTCTGGGGCCAACGTCCTGACTTTC.

The V call is TRBV6-5, the J call TRBJ2-5; D might be TRBD2 (6 bases). Germline V gene sequence: CDR1 MNHEY, CDR2 SVGAGI. The CDR3 runs 15 residues. Deletions cut 6 bases from V and 5 bases from J, with 19 bases between. DNA of the CDR3: TGTGCCAGCAGCCGCAGCGGGCGAACGGGTGAGACCCAGTACTTC. Translation gives CASSRSGRTGETQYF.

The chain carries TRBV28 and TRBJ2-2, with 8 bases identical to TRBD1. The CDR3 totals 15 residues. V was pared by 4 bases and J by 8 bases, with 9 bases of the junction left unmatched. CDR1 and CDR2 from the germline V gene are MDHEN and SYDVKM. The CDR3 reads CASSSTGAPSGELFF. The CDR3 DNA is TGTGCCAGCAGTTCGACAGGGGCGCCTTCTGGGGAGCTGTTTTTT.

The V call is TRBV24-1, the J call TRBJ2-1; D perhaps matches TRBD2 (6 bases). V was cut by 8 bases and J by 8 bases, with 12 bases left in between. The V gene's germline CDR1 is KGHDR and CDR2 SFDVKD. The CDR3 is 12 amino acids. CDR3 sequence (DNA): TGTGCCACCACAGGCTCGGGGGATGAGCAGTTCTTC. Its protein is CATTGSGDEQFF.

V gene TRBV19 combines with J gene TRBJ1-2; 9 bases fit TRBD1. Germline loops: CDR1 LNHDA, CDR2 SQIVND (reference sequence). CDR3 length equals 13 residues. V gave up 3 bases and J gave up 10 bases; unmatched junction bases: 6. The CDR3 nucleotides read TGTGCCAGTAGTATCGGGACAGGGAATTTCTACACCTTC. As protein: CASSIGTGNFYTF.

The gene calls are TRBV18 and TRBJ1-5; D possibly corresponds to TRBD1 (5 bases). Trimming removed 3 bases at V and 6 bases at J, with 12 bases between. Germline-derived CDR1 and CDR2 are KGHSH and LQKENI. The CDR3 loop spans 14 amino acids. CDR3 region: CASSPSAGVQPQHF. The CDR3 DNA sequence: TGTGCCAGCTCACCCTCGGCGGGGGTTCAGCCCCAGCATTTT.

V usage is TRBV6-5 and J usage is TRBJ2-7; the D gene is possibly TRBD2 (5 bases). V was shortened by 5 bases and J by 2 bases, with 13 bases between the two germline ends. The germline CDR1 and CDR2 sequences are MNHEY and SVGAGI. This CDR3 region has 14 residues. CDR3 sequence: CASSPLAYTYEQYF. The CDR3 region has the DNA TGTGCCAGCAGTCCGCTAGCCTACACCTACGAGCAGTACTTC.

The rearrangement uses TRBV7-2 and TRBJ1-5; maybe TRBD1 (5 bases). Germline V gene lookup returns CDR1 SGHTA and CDR2 FQGNSA. V was cut by 5 bases and J by 3 bases, with 14 bases left in between. The CDR3 contains 15 residues. The CDR3 loop reads CASSQFHRLNQPQHF. CDR3 DNA: TGTGCCAGCAGCCAATTCCACAGGCTCAATCAGCCCCAGCATTTT.